These T cell receptor beta chains were read from a single sample in a study of technical replicates of blood from four donors. Profiling relied on immunoSEQ multiplex PCR, and the TCRdb table lists in-frame clones only, not all of them. The table has over 75,000 clones, more than 90% seen once. The sequencing sample was made of T cells isolated from PBMCs. Every receptor here comes from a human donor in good health. Each CDR3 is given with its conserved first and last residue. The order of the fields is J gene, clone size, D gene, V gene, CDR3 DNA, CDR3 protein. A D gene is named only where the DNA matches it firmly. Only part of the rows carry a size: once, few, many, or a class if the clone is expanded.

TRBJ2-1 . TRBD2 TRBV19 TGTGCCAGTAACTTCGGCCTTTGGATGCGGACTAGCGAAGGGTCGAAGAGCTCCTACAATGAGCAGTTCTTC CASNFGLWMRTSEGSKSSYNEQFF
TRBJ1-1 once . TRBV5-1 TGCGCCAGCAGCTTGTCACAGGGTTGGACTGAAGCTTTCTTT CASSLSQGWTEAFF
TRBJ2-5 . TRBD2 TRBV9 TGTGCCAGCAGCGTAGGGGTGGCGGGAGCAGAGACCCAGTACTTC CASSVGVAGAETQYF
TRBJ1-5 . . TRBV5-5 TGTGCCAGCAGCTTGATTAGGGGTGGACAGCCCCAGCATTTT CASSLIRGGQPQHF
TRBJ1-5 . . TRBV5-8 TGTGCCAGCAGCAGAAGTCAGGGTACTCAGCCCCAGCATTTT CASSRSQGTQPQHF
TRBJ2-1 . TRBD1 TRBV7-8 TGTGCCAGCAGCTCCCACCAGGGGGCAGATTGGAATGAGCAGTTCTTC CASSSHQGADWNEQFF
TRBJ2-2 . TRBD2 TRBV2 TGTGCCATCACCGGACTAGTTACCGGGGAGCTGTTTTTT CAITGLVTGELFF
TRBJ1-1 . . TRBV7-3 TGTGCCAGCACCGGCGGCCCCGGGGCTGAAGCTTTCTTT CASTGGPGAEAFF
TRBJ1-6 . . TRBV19 TGTGCCAGTAGTATACCTCAGTATAATTCACCCCTCCACTTT CASSIPQYNSPLHF
TRBJ2-7 . TRBD1 TRBV19 TGTGCCAGTAGTATCTTCCAGAGACAGGGCCTACTTTACGAGCAGTACTTC CASSIFQRQGLLYEQYF
TRBJ2-7 . . TRBV6-5 TGTGCCAGCAGCCAAGGAGGGTCCGAGCAGTACTTC CASSQGGSEQYF
TRBJ1-1 . . TRBV6-6 TGTGCCAGCAGTCCCGGGGGCACTGAAGCTTTCTTT CASSPGGTEAFF
TRBJ2-7 . TRBD1 TRBV7-7 TGTGCTAGCAGCGCCGCCGGGACAGAATACGAGCAGTACTTC CASSAAGTEYEQYF
TRBJ1-3 . TRBD1 TRBV4-1 TGCGCCAGCAGCTTCAATACACCTGACAGGGCGTCTGGAAACACCATATATTTT CASSFNTPDRASGNTIYF
TRBJ2-1 . TRBD1 TRBV27 TGTGCCAGCAGCCTCCTGAACAGGGGGCGTAACTATGAGCAGTTCTTC CASSLLNRGRNYEQFF
TRBJ1-4 . . TRBV21-1 TGTGCCAGCAGCAAAAAAGAGGAGGCCCGGAGAGAAAAACTGTTTTTT CASSKKEEARREKLFF
TRBJ2-2 . TRBD2 TRBV19 TGTGCCAGTAGTATTAGCGGGAGGGCCACCGGGGAGCTGTTTTTT CASSISGRATGELFF
TRBJ2-3 . . TRBV10-2 TGCGCCAGCAGTGAAACAGGCACAGATACGCAGTATTTT CASSETGTDTQYF
TRBJ1-1 . TRBD1 TRBV27 TGTGCCAGCAGTTTCCGGACAGGGGCCACTGAAGCTTTCTTT CASSFRTGATEAFF
TRBJ1-2 . TRBD1 TRBV19 TGTGCCAGTAGTATTCTGACAGGGGGTAGCTACACCTTC CASSILTGGSYTF
TRBJ2-1 . TRBD2 TRBV19 TGTGCCAGTAGTGTGGGATCACTAGCGGGAGCCTACAATGAGCAGTTCTTC CASSVGSLAGAYNEQFF
TRBJ2-7 . . TRBV19 TGTGCCAGTAGTTGGACAGACTCCTACGAGCAGTACTTC CASSWTDSYEQYF
TRBJ2-3 . TRBD2 TRBV11-2 TGTGCCAGCAGCTTACCCTGGGGCGGGGGAGGAACAGATACGCAGTATTTT CASSLPWGGGGTDTQYF
TRBJ1-5 . . TRBV7-8 TGTGCCAGCAGCCCCTCTGTGTATAGCAATCAGCCCCAGCATTTT CASSPSVYSNQPQHF
TRBJ2-3 . . TRBV4-1 TGCGCCAGCAGCCAAACCCCCGCCCGAGACACAGATACGCAGTATTTT CASSQTPARDTDTQYF
TRBJ2-7 . TRBD2 TRBV5-8 TGTGCCAGCAGCTTGGGCGCTAGCGGCGAGCAGTACTTC CASSLGASGEQYF
TRBJ1-1 . TRBD1 TRBV30 TGTGCCTGGCACATAGGGACAGGGAACACTGAAGCTTTCTTT CAWHIGTGNTEAFF
TRBJ2-1 . . TRBV5-8 TGTGCCAGCAGCTTCGCAGGGGGGCCGGACAATGAGCAGTTCTTC CASSFAGGPDNEQFF
TRBJ2-1 . . TRBV19 TGTGCCAGTAGTATAGATCGAGGGGGCTACAATGAGCAGTTCTTC CASSIDRGGYNEQFF
TRBJ2-1 . TRBD2 TRBV29-1 TGCAGCGTTGAAAACCTCATAGCGGGAGATGGGAATGAGCAGTTCTTC CSVENLIAGDGNEQFF
TRBJ1-4 . . TRBV5-1 TGCGCCAGCAGCTTCGGCGGGGGATTAGAAAAACTGTTTTTT CASSFGGGLEKLFF
TRBJ2-7 . TRBD2 TRBV27 TGTGCCAGCAGTTCATTCCGGACTAGCGGGACCTACGAGCAGTACTTC CASSSFRTSGTYEQYF
TRBJ2-3 . TRBD2 TRBV27 TGTGCCAGTGGACCCAGCGGGGGGGAAGGAACAGATACGCAGTATTTT CASGPSGGEGTDTQYF
TRBJ2-7 . TRBD1 TRBV11-3 TGTGCCAGCAGCCAAGACAGGGTTCGATACGAGCAGTACTTC CASSQDRVRYEQYF
TRBJ2-1 . . TRBV14 TGTGCCAGCAGCCAAGATAGAGGGGGAGTTAACAATGAGCAGTTCTTC CASSQDRGGVNNEQFF
TRBJ1-2 . . TRBV18 TGTGCCAGCTCACCCCTCGAACAGGGCTTTAACTATGGCTACACCTTC CASSPLEQGFNYGYTF
TRBJ2-7 . TRBD1 TRBV5-1 TGCGCCAGCAGCTGGAGACAGGGGGGCGAGCAGTACTTC CASSWRQGGEQYF
TRBJ1-2 . . TRBV14 TGTGCCAGCAGCCATCGTCGGGTGTATGGCTACACCTTC CASSHRRVYGYTF
TRBJ1-2 . . TRBV19 TGTGCCAGTAGTCCGGGACAAAACTATGGCTACACCTTC CASSPGQNYGYTF
TRBJ2-1 . TRBD2 TRBV9 TGTGCCAGCAGCGTAGAGCCCGCTAGCGGGGGGCCCGACCGCTCCTACAATGAGCAGTTCTTC CASSVEPASGGPDRSYNEQFF
TRBJ2-5 . . TRBV5-4 TGTGCCAGCAGCCGAGGGGGGGGCGACCAAGAGACCCAGTACTTC CASSRGGGDQETQYF
TRBJ1-2 . . TRBV5-1 TGCGCCAGCAGCTTGGATCCATCCGCCGGTGGCTACACCTTC CASSLDPSAGGYTF
TRBJ1-2 . . TRBV30 TGTGCCTGGAGCCCAGGTCTTAACTATGGCTACACCTTC CAWSPGLNYGYTF
TRBJ1-2 . TRBD1 TRBV4-1 TGCGCCAGCAGCCACGACAGGGGAGAGTTGGCTAACTATGGCTACACCTTC CASSHDRGELANYGYTF
TRBJ1-1 . . TRBV5-1 TGCGCCAGCAGCTTGGGGGCCTGGGTAGTCCCGTTGAACACTGAAGCTTTCTTT CASSLGAWVVPLNTEAFF
TRBJ1-1 once . TRBV29-1 TGCAGCGTTGACCCCTCCTTCCTTATGAACACTGAAGCTTTCTTT CSVDPSFLMNTEAFF
TRBJ2-7 . . TRBV15 TGTGCCACCAGCAGCAGATATGCAGGGGTCTCCAACGAGCAGTACTTC CATSSRYAGVSNEQYF
TRBJ2-5 . TRBD1 TRBV5-8 TGTGCCAGCAGCTTGGTCCGGGACAGAGAAGAGACCCAGTACTTC CASSLVRDREETQYF
TRBJ2-2 . . TRBV28 TGTGCCAGCAGTCTAACTAGAGCCGGGGAGCTGTTTTTT CASSLTRAGELFF
TRBJ1-1 . . TRBV4-1 TGCGCCAGCAGCCAAGACGGGCAGGGAATTGGTGAAGCTTTCTTT CASSQDGQGIGEAFF